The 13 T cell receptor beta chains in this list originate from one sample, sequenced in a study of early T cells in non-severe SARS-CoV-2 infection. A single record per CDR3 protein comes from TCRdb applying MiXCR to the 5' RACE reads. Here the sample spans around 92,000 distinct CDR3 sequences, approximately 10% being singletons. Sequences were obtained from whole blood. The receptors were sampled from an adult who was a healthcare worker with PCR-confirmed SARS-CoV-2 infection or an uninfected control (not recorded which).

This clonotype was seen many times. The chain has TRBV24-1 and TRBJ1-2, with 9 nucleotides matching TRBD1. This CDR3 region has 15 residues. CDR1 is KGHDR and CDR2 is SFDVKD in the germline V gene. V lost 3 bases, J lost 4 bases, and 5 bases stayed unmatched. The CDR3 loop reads CATSDPPGQGYGYTF. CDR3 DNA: TGTGCCACCAGTGATCCACCGGGACAGGGCTATGGCTACACCTTC.

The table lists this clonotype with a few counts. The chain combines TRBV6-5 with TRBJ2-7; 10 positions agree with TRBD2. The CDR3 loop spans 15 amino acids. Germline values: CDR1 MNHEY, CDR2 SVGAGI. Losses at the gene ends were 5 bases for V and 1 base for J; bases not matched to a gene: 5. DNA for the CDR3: TGTGCCAGCAGTCCTACTAGCGGGATTTCCTACGAGCAGTACTTC. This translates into CASSPTSGISYEQYF.

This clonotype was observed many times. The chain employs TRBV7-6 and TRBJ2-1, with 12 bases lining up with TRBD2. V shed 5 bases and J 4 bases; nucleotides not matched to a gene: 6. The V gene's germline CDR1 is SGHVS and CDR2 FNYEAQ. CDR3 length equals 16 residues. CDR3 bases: TGTGCCAGCAGCGATCTAGCGGGGGGGACATACAATGAGCAGTTCTTC. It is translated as CASSDLAGGTYNEQFF.

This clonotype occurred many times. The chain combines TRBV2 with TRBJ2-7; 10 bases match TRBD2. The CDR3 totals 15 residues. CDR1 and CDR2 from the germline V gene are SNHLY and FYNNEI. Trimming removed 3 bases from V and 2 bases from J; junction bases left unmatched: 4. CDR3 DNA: TGTGCCAGCAGTGACCCCGGACTAGCGGCCTACGAGCAGTACTTC. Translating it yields CASSDPGLAAYEQYF.

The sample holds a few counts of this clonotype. CDR3 nucleotides: TGCGCCAGCAGCCCGAGGTCCCGAGGTAATCAGCCCCAGCATTTT. Encoded protein: CASSPRSRGNQPQHF. The rearrangement uses TRBV10-2 and TRBJ1-5; D gene ambiguous. Germline values: CDR1 WSHSY, CDR2 SAAADI. This CDR3 has 15 amino acids. Trimming took off 6 bases at V and 4 bases at J, with 16 bases between the two ends.

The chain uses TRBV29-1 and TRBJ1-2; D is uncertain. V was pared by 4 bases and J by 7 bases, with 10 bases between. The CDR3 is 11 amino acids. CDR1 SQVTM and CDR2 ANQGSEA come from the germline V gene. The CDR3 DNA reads TGCAGCGTTGGAGGGTATAGTGGCTACACCTTC. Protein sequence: CSVGGYSGYTF.

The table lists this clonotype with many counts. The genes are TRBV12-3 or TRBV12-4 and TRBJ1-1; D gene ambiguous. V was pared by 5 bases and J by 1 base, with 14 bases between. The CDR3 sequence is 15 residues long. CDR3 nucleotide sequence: TGTGCCAGCAGTGGAGAACTTGGAGGGAACACTGAAGCTTTCTTT. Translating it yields CASSGELGGNTEAFF.

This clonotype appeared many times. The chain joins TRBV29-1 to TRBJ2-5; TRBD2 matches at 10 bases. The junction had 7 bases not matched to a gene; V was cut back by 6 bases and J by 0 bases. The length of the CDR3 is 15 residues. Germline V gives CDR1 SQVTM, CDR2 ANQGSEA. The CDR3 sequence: CSVIAGGLYQETQYF. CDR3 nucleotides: TGCAGCGTGATAGCGGGGGGATTGTACCAAGAGACCCAGTACTTC.

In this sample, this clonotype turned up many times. This chain's CDR3 is CASSLGTGKVTDTQYF. CDR3 bases: TGTGCCAGCAGCTTGGGGACAGGGAAGGTCACAGATACGCAGTATTTT. The rearrangement uses TRBV7-9 and TRBJ2-3; 9 nucleotides line up with TRBD1. Per the germline V gene, CDR1 is SEHNR and CDR2 is FQNEAQ (reference sequence). The CDR3 totals 16 residues. V was clipped by 3 bases and J by 2 bases; unmatched bases: 6.

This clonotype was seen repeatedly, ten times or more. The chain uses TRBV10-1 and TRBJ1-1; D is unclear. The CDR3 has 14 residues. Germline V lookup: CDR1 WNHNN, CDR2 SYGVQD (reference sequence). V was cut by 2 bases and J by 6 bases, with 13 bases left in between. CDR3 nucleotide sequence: TGCGCCAGCAGTGAGGGACTACGGGTCTCTGAAGCTTTCTTT. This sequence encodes CASSEGLRVSEAFF.

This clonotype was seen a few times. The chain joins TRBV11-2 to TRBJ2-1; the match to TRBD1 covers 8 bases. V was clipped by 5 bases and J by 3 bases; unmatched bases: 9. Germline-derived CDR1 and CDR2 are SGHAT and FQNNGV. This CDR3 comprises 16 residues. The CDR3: CASSKTGTGLYNEQFF. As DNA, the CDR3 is TGTGCCAGCAGCAAAACCGGGACAGGACTCTACAATGAGCAGTTCTTC.

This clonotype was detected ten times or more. CDR3 coding DNA: TGCGCCAGCAGCTCGTCGACGGTATACTACGAGCAGTACTTC. This translates into CASSSSTVYYEQYF. This rearrangement joins TRBV5-1 to TRBJ2-7, with unresolved D. Trimming cost V 3 bases and J 3 bases, with 13 bases left between them. CDR3 length: 14 residues. From germline, CDR1 is SGHRS and CDR2 YFSETQ.

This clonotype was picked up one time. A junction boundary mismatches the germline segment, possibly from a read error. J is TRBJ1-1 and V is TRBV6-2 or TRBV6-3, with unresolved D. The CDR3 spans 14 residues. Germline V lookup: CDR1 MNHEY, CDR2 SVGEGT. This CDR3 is CASSNSQSSTEAFF. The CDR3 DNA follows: TGTGCCAGCAGTAACTCCCAAAGTTCCACTGAAGCTTTCTTT.